This is a list of T cell receptor beta chains from one sample in a study of OX40 agonist ivuxolimab in advanced cancers. Some clones are missing from TCRdb's copy, which holds only in-frame ones; the method was immunoSEQ multiplex PCR. This sample has about 64,000 clones; around 90% occur once, and the top ten carry around 0.65%. The sequences come from CD4+ or CD8+ T cells sorted from blood, collected in a trial of the OX40 agonist ivuxolimab. These receptors were taken from an adult with an advanced solid tumor such as melanoma, head and neck, liver or kidney cancer. Both conserved end residues are trimmed from each CDR3. Each record gives: J gene, V gene, CDR3 protein.

TRBJ2-7 TRBV28 ASRGTGTAGEQY
TRBJ2-6 TRBV5-1 ASSLGLAGAGANVLT
TRBJ2-7 TRBV7-9 ASSFLAGESQASEQY
TRBJ2-1 TRBV7-9 ASSSMGLAGNEQF
TRBJ2-2 TRBV19 ASTGQGAVGELF
TRBJ1-5 TRBV19 ASKTGTGGEGNQPQH
TRBJ2-7 TRBV7-2 ASSLGVSEQY
TRBJ2-6 TRBV5-5 ASSSGTGANVLT
TRBJ2-5 TRBV14 ASSLRGAPETQY
TRBJ2-7 TRBV11-2 ASRPTGSGNEQY
TRBJ2-1 TRBV15 ATSRDWSAGGNEQF
TRBJ2-5 TRBV10-1 ASSETGIGTQY
TRBJ2-3 TRBV30 AWTGSTDTQY
TRBJ2-1 TRBV6-6 ASSPPGSGSGNEQF
TRBJ2-5 TRBV5-4 ASSGSAAQETQY
TRBJ1-4 TRBV29-1 SVDSTAAGEKLF
TRBJ2-3 TRBV5-1 ASREEPSTDTQY
TRBJ2-7 TRBV28 ASSFQGSGYEQY
TRBJ2-2 TRBV7-8 ASSLIRVTGELF
TRBJ2-2 TRBV28 ASSLKREGLSGELF
TRBJ1-2 TRBV7-9 ASSSADYGYT
TRBJ2-3 TRBV5-1 ASTLSSGAGTDTQY
TRBJ2-6 TRBV19 ASTGGGSGANVLT
TRBJ2-7 TRBV11-3 ASSHFTSKNIYEQY
TRBJ2-7 TRBV11-2 ASSLRGVEQY
TRBJ1-1 TRBV5-4 ASSPGTANTEAF
TRBJ2-2 TRBV2 ASSRKGGRHTGELF
TRBJ1-2 TRBV19 ASSIRDIYGYT
TRBJ2-5 TRBV6-1 ASSDFGPQETQY
TRBJ2-3 TRBV7-9 ASSFWGTEVTDTQY
TRBJ1-4 TRBV28 ASSPSGRRWEKLF
TRBJ2-5 TRBV6-5 ASRKTGQQETQY
TRBJ2-2 TRBV19 ASSIDRPIGSGELF
TRBJ1-5 TRBV19 ASSIRGYNQPQH
TRBJ2-7 TRBV15 ATSRDQGHEQY
TRBJ1-5 TRBV19 ASSIDRGGNQPQH
TRBJ2-3 TRBV11-3 ASSRSTGVRTDTQY
TRBJ1-6 TRBV6-5 ASRRSSYNSPLH
TRBJ1-4 TRBV7-6 ASSHSTNEKLF
TRBJ2-5 TRBV5-3 ARSPEGVRLEQETQY
TRBJ2-7 TRBV18 ASSPTLAGNYEQY
TRBJ2-1 TRBV7-2 ASSSLERYNEQF
TRBJ1-1 TRBV7-9 ASSLAGVNTEAF
TRBJ1-5 TRBV6-6 ASSYESGQVPQH
TRBJ1-2 TRBV6-5 ASSKTVTYGYT
TRBJ1-1 TRBV10-1 ASSREGWAEAF
TRBJ2-1 TRBV6-5 ASRDVGEQF
TRBJ2-4 TRBV6-5 ASSYMIARNIQY
TRBJ2-3 TRBV10-1 ASSVRGTDTQY
TRBJ2-5 TRBV30 AWSPPGDRGGETQY
TRBJ2-3 TRBV30 AWSVLGIGDTQY
TRBJ2-3 TRBV19 ASSTQRYTQY
TRBJ2-6 TRBV7-9 ASSFRTTGAGANVLT